The next 28 T cell receptor beta chains were all read from a single sample in a study of shared clonotypes between healthy human individuals. Sequencing used immunoSEQ multiplex PCR; TCRdb keeps in-frame clones, though not all of them. The table has about 520,000 clones, 60% to 80% seen once; the top ten hold around 13%. Sequenced input: PBMCs. These receptors were taken from a woman aged 40 to 55 in good health. Some clones in this sample may be carry-over from other donors' samples.

The rearrangement joins TRBV5-1 to TRBJ2-1, with 9 bases aligning to TRBD2. Per the germline V gene, CDR1 is SGHRS and CDR2 is YFSETQ. The CDR3 consists of 12 residues. V dropped 4 bases and J dropped 15; count of bases not matched to a gene: 8. The CDR3 DNA reads TGCGCCAGCAGCAAAGATCCGGGACTAGCGTTCTTC. Amino acid sequence: CASSKDPGLAFF. The complete variable domain, with remaining parts taken from reference TRBV5-1 and TRBJ2-1, reads KAGVTQTPRYLIKTRGQQVTLSCSPISGHRSVSWYQQTPGQGLQFLFEYFSETQRNKGNFPGRFSGRQFSNSRSEMNVSTLELGDSALYLCASSKDPGLAFFGPGTRLTVL.

The V call is TRBV5-1, the J call TRBJ2-7; 11 bases line up with TRBD1. The CDR3 covers 15 residues. V gave up 0 bases and J gave up 6 bases; unmatched junction bases: 5. Germline CDR1 reads SGHRS; CDR2 reads YFSETQ. The CDR3 DNA reads TGCGCCAGCAGCTTGGGTGGACAGGGGGCTGGCGAGCAGTACTTC. Protein: CASSLGGQGAGEQYF.

With regard to this clone: At the DNA level, this CDR3 is encoded by other sequences in the same sample as well. The chain employs TRBV30 and TRBJ1-4; possible D gene TRBD1, 5 bases. V lost 7 bases to trimming and J lost 7 bases, with 28 bases between them. This CDR3 contains 17 residues. Germline V gives CDR1 GTSNPN, CDR2 SVGIG (reference sequence). The DNA of the CDR3 is TGTGCCTTTGAACGGGGCCCAACACAAAGGAGGACTGAAAAACTGTTTTTT. Translated, it gives CAFERGPTQRRTEKLFF.

This clone has just a few counts. For the CDR3, the DNA is TGTGCCAGCAGCCGAGTGGGACTAGCGAAGAAAAATGAGCAGTTCTTC. Translating it yields CASSRVGLAKKNEQFF. The V gene is TRBV7-8, the J gene TRBJ2-1, with 10 bases aligning to TRBD2. CDR3 size: 16 residues. Germline CDR1 and CDR2: SGHVS and FQNEAQ. J lost 7 bases, V lost 5 bases, and 11 bases had no gene match.

This chain uses TRBV4-2 with TRBJ2-1, with a tentative D call TRBD2 (5 bases). This CDR3 has 16 residues. Deletions cut 0 bases from V and 4 bases from J, with 13 bases between. Per germline, CDR1 LGHNA and CDR2 YNFKEQ. The CDR3 here is CASSQDWAEVYNEQFF. The CDR3 region has the DNA TGTGCCAGCAGCCAAGATTGGGCGGAGGTTTACAATGAGCAGTTCTTC.

V gene TRBV4-1 combines with J gene TRBJ1-5; the D is unclear. V lost 0 bases to trimming and J lost 2 bases, with 14 bases between them. From germline, CDR1 is MGHRA and CDR2 YSYEKL. The CDR3 extends over 17 amino acids. Here the CDR3 DNA reads TGCGCCAGCAGCCAAGAGCCCGCTTCTTGGGGCAATCAGCCCCAGCATTTT. Translated, it gives CASSQEPASWGNQPQHF.

The chain has TRBV7-9 and TRBJ1-4; D not resolved. The germline V gene has CDR1 SEHNR and CDR2 FQNEAQ (reference sequence). The CDR3 length is 14 residues. V lost 1 base and J lost 8, with 11 bases in between. DNA of the CDR3: TGTGCCAGCAGCTTAGTATCTGCCCGGGAAAAACTGTTTTTT. It encodes CASSLVSAREKLFF.

The V call is TRBV6-4, the J call TRBJ1-2, with 8 bases aligning to TRBD1. Germline-derived CDR1 and CDR2 are MRHNA and SNTAGT. V was clipped by 2 bases and J by 10 bases; unmatched bases: 9. The CDR3 loop spans 14 amino acids. The CDR3 DNA follows: TGTGCCAGCAGTGACGGTCCAGGACAGGGATCCTACACCTTC. Translation: CASSDGPGQGSYTF.

The V gene is TRBV19, the J gene TRBJ2-5; 9 bases match TRBD2. The CDR3 length is 16 residues. Germline assignment: CDR1 LNHDA and CDR2 SQIVND (reference sequence). J lost 5 bases, V lost 1 base, and 8 bases had no gene match. In nucleotides, the CDR3 is TGTGCCAGTAGTATAGTCAGGGTAGCGGGAGCGGAGACCCAGTACTTC. Residues: CASSIVRVAGAETQYF.

This clone was found once. The chain recombines TRBV28 with TRBJ1-3; the D is unclear. Germline assignment: CDR1 MDHEN and CDR2 SYDVKM. Trimming pared 3 bases from V and 3 bases from J, leaving 3 bases between. The CDR3 length is 12 residues. The CDR3 DNA reads as TGTGCCAGCAGTTTGTTTGGAAACACCATATATTTT. Amino acids: CASSLFGNTIYF.

This clone was counted ten times or more. Other DNA sequences of this sample code for an identical CDR3. The chain carries TRBV18 and TRBJ1-1, with 8 bases fitting TRBD1. Germline trimming cut 3 bases from V and 6 bases from J; bases unmatched to any gene: 3. The CDR3 extends over 13 amino acids. Germline values: CDR1 KGHSH, CDR2 LQKENI. As DNA, the CDR3 is TGTGCCAGCTCACCCGGACAGGGAGCTGAAGCTTTCTTT. Its protein product is CASSPGQGAEAFF.

As concerns this clone: A much larger clone is a single base away; this may be a read error. Distinct nucleotide sequences in the sample also encode this CDR3. This chain links TRBV30 with TRBJ2-7; D is ambiguous. Germline values: CDR1 GTSNPN, CDR2 SVGIG (reference sequence). The CDR3 runs 11 residues. The V and J ends lost 2 bases and 5 bases respectively, with 7 bases between them. Here the CDR3 reads CAWSTYDEQYF. CDR3 nucleotides: TGTGCCTGGAGTACTTACGACGAGCAGTACTTC.

This chain joins TRBV28 and TRBJ2-7; D remains unclear. Germline V lookup: CDR1 MDHEN, CDR2 SYDVKM. The germline V and J ends were trimmed by 2 bases and 2 bases, with 10 bases remaining between them. The CDR3 totals 14 residues. The CDR3 loop is CASSLAPTAYEQYF. DNA for the CDR3: TGTGCCAGCAGTTTAGCCCCAACAGCCTACGAGCAGTACTTC.

This chain links TRBV5-1 with TRBJ2-1, with 8 bases matching TRBD2. V lost 0 bases, J lost 8 bases, and 10 bases stayed unmatched. The germline V gene has CDR1 SGHRS and CDR2 YFSETQ. The CDR3 spans 16 residues. CDR3 sequence reads: CASSLGLGGRFDEQFF. DNA for the CDR3: TGCGCCAGCAGCTTGGGGCTGGGCGGGAGGTTCGATGAGCAGTTCTTC.

J is TRBJ2-7 and V is TRBV2; 7 bases match TRBD2. There are 13 residues in the CDR3. V shed 8 bases and J 4 bases; nucleotides not matched to a gene: 8. CDR1 is SNHLY, CDR2 FYNNEI, per germline. The CDR3 coding sequence is TGTGCCAGCGTGGGCGGGAGTACTTACGAGCAGTACTTC. This gives the protein CASVGGSTYEQYF.

The genes are TRBV18 and TRBJ2-7, with 8 bases lining up with TRBD1. Losses at the gene ends were 6 bases for V and 2 bases for J; bases not matched to a gene: 6. The CDR3 extends over 14 amino acids. Germline V CDR1 and CDR2: KGHSH, LQKENI. This chain's CDR3 is CASSRGQVPYEQYF. CDR3 in DNA: TGTGCCAGCTCCCGGGGACAGGTTCCCTACGAGCAGTACTTC.

In this sample, this clone turned up once. The chain employs TRBV18 and TRBJ1-4; D is undetermined. Per germline, CDR1 KGHSH and CDR2 LQKENI. This CDR3 contains 12 residues. V was trimmed by 6 bases and J by 4 bases, leaving 6 bases between them. The CDR3 is CASSPNNEKLFF. The DNA for the CDR3 is TGTGCCAGCTCCCCCAATAATGAAAAACTGTTTTTT. Combining the CDR3 with reference TRBV18 and TRBJ1-4 gives the whole variable domain NAGVMQNPRHLVRRRGQEARLRCSPMKGHSHVYWYRQLPEEGLKFMVYLQKENIIDESGMPKERFSAEFPKEGPSILRIQQVVRGDSAAYFCASSPNNEKLFFGSGTQLSVL.

This clone appeared a few times. The chain is built from TRBV27 and TRBJ1-1; D gene uncertain. Germline V gives CDR1 MNHEY, CDR2 SMNVEV (reference sequence). Trimming took 3 bases from V and 4 from J, leaving 12 bases between them. The CDR3 has 14 amino acids. The CDR3 DNA reads TGTGCCAGCAGTTTTTGGGGTGAGGGCACTGAAGCTTTCTTT. It is translated as CASSFWGEGTEAFF.

As concerns this clone: The sample contains more than one DNA sequence encoding this CDR3. For the CDR3, the DNA is TGTGCCAGCAGTTTCCGGGGCGGATCCTACGAGCAGTACTTC. Protein: CASSFRGGSYEQYF. This chain uses TRBV28 with TRBJ2-7, with D possibly called TRBD1 or TRBD2 (5 bases each). Between the trimmed V and J ends, which lost 3 bases and 1 base, there was a span of 10 bases. This CDR3 region has 14 residues. The germline V gene encodes CDR1 MDHEN and CDR2 SYDVKM.

Regarding this clone: A much larger clone is a single base away; this may be a read error. Additional DNA sequences in this sample encode the identical CDR3. V gene TRBV7-2 combines with J gene TRBJ2-6; D unresolved. V was shortened by 1 base and J by 2 bases, with 3 bases between the two germline ends. The germline gives CDR1 SGHTA, CDR2 FQGNSA. There are 14 residues in the CDR3. The CDR3 reads CASSLGTGANVLTF. CDR3 in DNA: TGTGCCAGCAGCTTAGGGACTGGGGCCAACGTCCTGACTTTC.

The J gene is TRBJ2-7, the V gene TRBV5-4; the D gene could be TRBD1 or TRBD2 (5 bases each). Deletions cut 0 bases from V and 0 bases from J, with 7 bases between. Germline lookup yields CDR1 SGHNT and CDR2 YYREEE (reference sequence). CDR3 length: 14 residues. The CDR3 DNA is TGTGCCAGCAGCTTGGAAGGGACCTCCTACGAGCAGTACTTC. It is translated as CASSLEGTSYEQYF.

The chain uses TRBV6-1 and TRBJ2-7; D gene unclear. The germline V and J ends were trimmed by 5 bases and 0 bases, with 11 bases remaining between them. CDR1 is MNHNS and CDR2 is SASEGT in the germline V gene. The CDR3 runs 14 residues. The CDR3 DNA is TGTGCCAGCAGTCAGAGCGCGAGCTCCTACGAGCAGTACTTC. Translating it yields CASSQSASSYEQYF.

This clone was seen only once. The chain employs TRBV29-1 and TRBJ1-5, with D unresolved. The CDR3 totals 12 residues. Germline lookup yields CDR1 SQVTM and CDR2 ANQGSEA. V was trimmed by 2 bases and J by 4 bases, leaving 6 bases between them. This CDR3 is CSVERGNQPQHF. CDR3 bases: TGCAGCGTTGAACGCGGAAATCAGCCCCAGCATTTT.

The sample holds one count of this clone. The V and J genes are TRBV19 and TRBJ2-3; 7 positions agree with TRBD2. With V trimmed by 5 bases and J by 2 bases, 4 bases remained unmatched. The CDR3 runs 14 residues. The germline CDR1 and CDR2 sequences are LNHDA and SQIVND (reference sequence). CDR3 bases: TGTGCCAGTAGTTTGGCGGGAGACACAGATACGCAGTATTTT. This translates into CASSLAGDTDTQYF.

The V gene is TRBV13, the J gene TRBJ2-1, with 10 nucleotides matching TRBD2. V lost 4 bases, J lost 6 bases, and 6 bases stayed unmatched. CDR3 size: 15 residues. Germline loops: CDR1 PRHDT, CDR2 FYEKMQ (reference sequence). CDR3 in amino acids: CASSSLAGDINEQFF. The CDR3 DNA follows: TGTGCCAGCAGCTCCCTAGCGGGAGATATCAATGAGCAGTTCTTC.

The chain is built from TRBV10-2 and TRBJ2-1; 8 bases agree with TRBD2. This CDR3 contains 15 residues. V was pared by 0 bases and J by 4 bases, with 2 bases of the junction left unmatched. Germline values: CDR1 WSHSY, CDR2 SAAADI. CDR3: CASSESSGIYNEQFF. As DNA, the CDR3 is TGCGCCAGCAGTGAGTCTAGCGGGATATACAATGAGCAGTTCTTC.

Concerning this clone: The same CDR3 is also encoded by other DNA sequences in this sample. The chain joins TRBV5-1 to TRBJ1-5; D gene uncertain. Germline V gene lookup returns CDR1 SGHRS and CDR2 YFSETQ. The V end was cut by 0 bases, the J end by 6 bases, with 13 bases between. The CDR3 is 15 residues long. CDR3 sequence: CASSLEAGSGQPQHF. The CDR3 DNA sequence: TGCGCCAGCAGCTTGGAGGCTGGGTCGGGTCAGCCCCAGCATTTT. Looking up the rest from reference TRBV5-1 and TRBJ1-5 gives the full variable domain: KAGVTQTPRYLIKTRGQQVTLSCSPISGHRSVSWYQQTPGQGLQFLFEYFSETQRNKGNFPGRFSGRQFSNSRSEMNVSTLELGDSALYLCASSLEAGSGQPQHFGDGTRLSIL.

This sequence joins TRBV6-1 and TRBJ1-4; D unresolved. The CDR3 has 15 residues. The germline gives CDR1 MNHNS, CDR2 SASEGT. V shed 1 base and J shed 1 base, with 7 bases lying between them. The chain's CDR3 is CASSEGDGTNEKLFF. In DNA, the CDR3 is TGTGCCAGCAGTGAAGGAGACGGAACTAATGAAAAACTGTTTTTT.